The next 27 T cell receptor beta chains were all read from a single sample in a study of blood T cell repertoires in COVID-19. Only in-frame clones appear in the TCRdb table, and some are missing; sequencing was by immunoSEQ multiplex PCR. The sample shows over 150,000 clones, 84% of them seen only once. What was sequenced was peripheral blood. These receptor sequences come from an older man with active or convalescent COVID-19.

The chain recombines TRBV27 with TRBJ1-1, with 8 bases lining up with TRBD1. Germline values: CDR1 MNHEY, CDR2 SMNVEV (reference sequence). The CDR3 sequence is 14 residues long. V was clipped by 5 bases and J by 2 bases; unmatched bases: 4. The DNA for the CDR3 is TGTGCCAGCAGTGCTTCAGGGGGCAACACTGAAGCTTTCTTT. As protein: CASSASGGNTEAFF.

This CDR3 is CASSPRAVSNEQFF. The CDR3 DNA is TGTGCCAGCAGTCCCAGGGCGGTATCGAATGAGCAGTTCTTC. The chain recombines TRBV27 with TRBJ2-1; possibly TRBD1 for D (5 bases). V was pared by 5 bases and J by 7 bases, with 15 bases between. Germline V lookup: CDR1 MNHEY, CDR2 SMNVEV (reference sequence). The CDR3 totals 14 residues.

The CDR3 loop reads CASSLALRVNYGYTF. CDR3 DNA sequence: TGTGCCAGCAGCTTAGCTCTTCGGGTGAACTATGGCTACACCTTC. The chain uses TRBV7-2 and TRBJ1-2; D call uncertain. The V and J ends lost 0 bases and 2 bases respectively, with 10 bases between them. Germline CDR1 SGHTA, CDR2 FQGNSA. The CDR3 contains 15 residues.

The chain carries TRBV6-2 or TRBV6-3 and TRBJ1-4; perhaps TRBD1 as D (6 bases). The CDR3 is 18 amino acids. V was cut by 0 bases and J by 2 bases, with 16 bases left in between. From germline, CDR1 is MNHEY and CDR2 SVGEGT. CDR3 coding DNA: TGTGCCAGCAGTTACTCCGGACAGTCCCCCTTGACTAATGAAAAACTGTTTTTT. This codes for CASSYSGQSPLTNEKLFF.

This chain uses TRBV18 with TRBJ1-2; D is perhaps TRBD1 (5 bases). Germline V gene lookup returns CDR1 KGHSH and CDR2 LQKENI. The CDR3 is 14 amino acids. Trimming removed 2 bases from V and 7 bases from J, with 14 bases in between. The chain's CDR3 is CASSPRLGGAGYTF. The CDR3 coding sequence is TGTGCCAGCTCACCAAGGCTTGGCGGGGCTGGCTACACCTTC.

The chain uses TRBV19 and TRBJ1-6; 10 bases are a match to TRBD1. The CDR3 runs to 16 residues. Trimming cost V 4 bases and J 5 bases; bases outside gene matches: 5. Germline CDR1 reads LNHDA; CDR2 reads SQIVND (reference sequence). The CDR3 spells CASSKTGGGDNSPLHF. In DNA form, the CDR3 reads TGTGCCAGTAGTAAGACAGGGGGCGGCGATAATTCACCCCTCCACTTT.

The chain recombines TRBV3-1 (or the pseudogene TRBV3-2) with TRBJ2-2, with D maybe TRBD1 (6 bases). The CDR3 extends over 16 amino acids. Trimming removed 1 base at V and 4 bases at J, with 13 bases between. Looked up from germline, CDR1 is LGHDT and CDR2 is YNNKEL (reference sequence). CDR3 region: CASSQVTKGGTGELFF. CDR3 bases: TGTGCCAGCAGCCAAGTTACGAAAGGGGGCACCGGGGAGCTGTTTTTT.

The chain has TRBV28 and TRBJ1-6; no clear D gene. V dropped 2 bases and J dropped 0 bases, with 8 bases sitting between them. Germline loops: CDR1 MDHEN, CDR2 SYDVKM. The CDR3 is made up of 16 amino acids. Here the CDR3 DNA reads TGTGCCAGCAGTTTACCCTACGGCTCCTATAATTCACCCCTCCACTTT. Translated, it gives CASSLPYGSYNSPLHF.

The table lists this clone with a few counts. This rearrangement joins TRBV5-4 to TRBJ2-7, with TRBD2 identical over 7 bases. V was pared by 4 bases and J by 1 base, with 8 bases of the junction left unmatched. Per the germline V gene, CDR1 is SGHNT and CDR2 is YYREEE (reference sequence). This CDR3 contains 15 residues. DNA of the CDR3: TGTGCCAGCAGCCGGGGTAGCGGGTTTTCCTACGAGCAGTACTTC. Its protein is CASSRGSGFSYEQYF.

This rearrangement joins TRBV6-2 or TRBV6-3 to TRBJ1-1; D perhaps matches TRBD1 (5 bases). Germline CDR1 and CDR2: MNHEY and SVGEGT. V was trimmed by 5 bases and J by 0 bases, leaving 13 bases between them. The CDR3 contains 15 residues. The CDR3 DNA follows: TGTGCCAGCAGTAAGCATCCGACAGTGAACACTGAAGCTTTCTTT. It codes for CASSKHPTVNTEAFF.

In nucleotides, the CDR3 is TGTGCCAGTCGACCCCCACGGGACAAAAAAGCGAACACCGGGGAGCTGTTTTTT. Translation gives CASRPPRDKKANTGELFF. The chain links TRBV27 to TRBJ2-2; TRBD1 is a possible D gene (6 bases). The CDR3 consists of 18 residues. Trimming shortened V by 9 bases and J by 0 bases, and 23 bases separated the two germline ends. Germline V gene data show CDR1 as MNHEY and CDR2 as SMNVEV (reference sequence).

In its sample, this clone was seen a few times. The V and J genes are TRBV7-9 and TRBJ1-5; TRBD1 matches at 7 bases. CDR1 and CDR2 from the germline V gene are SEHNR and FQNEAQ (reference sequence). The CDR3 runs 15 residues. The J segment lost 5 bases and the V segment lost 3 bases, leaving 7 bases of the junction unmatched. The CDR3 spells CASSLNRGGDQPQHF. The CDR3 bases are TGTGCCAGCAGCTTGAACAGGGGTGGGGATCAGCCCCAGCATTTT.

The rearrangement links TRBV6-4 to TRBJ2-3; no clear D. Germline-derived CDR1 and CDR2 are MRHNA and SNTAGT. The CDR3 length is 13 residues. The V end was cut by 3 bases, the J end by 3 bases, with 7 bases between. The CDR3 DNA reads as TGTGCCAGCAGTGATGAGCTGACAGATACGCAGTATTTT. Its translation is CASSDELTDTQYF.

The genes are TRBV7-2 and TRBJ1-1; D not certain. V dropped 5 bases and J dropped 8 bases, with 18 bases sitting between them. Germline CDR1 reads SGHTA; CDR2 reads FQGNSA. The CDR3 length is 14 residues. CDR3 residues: CASSPITPGLEAFF. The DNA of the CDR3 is TGTGCCAGCAGCCCGATTACCCCCGGTCTAGAAGCTTTCTTT. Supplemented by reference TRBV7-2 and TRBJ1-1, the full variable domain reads GAGVSQSPSNKVTEKGKDVELRCDPISGHTALYWYRQSLGQGLEFLIYFQGNSAPDKSGLPSDRFSAERTGGSVSTLTIQRTQQEDSAVYLCASSPITPGLEAFFGQGTRLTVV.

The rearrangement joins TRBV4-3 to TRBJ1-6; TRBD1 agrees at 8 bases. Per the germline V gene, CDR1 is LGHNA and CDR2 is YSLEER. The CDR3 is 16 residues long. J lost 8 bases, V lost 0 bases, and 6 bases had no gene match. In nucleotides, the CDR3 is TGCGCCAGCAGCCAAGATTGGGGCAGGGGGCATTCACCCCTCCACTTT. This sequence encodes CASSQDWGRGHSPLHF.

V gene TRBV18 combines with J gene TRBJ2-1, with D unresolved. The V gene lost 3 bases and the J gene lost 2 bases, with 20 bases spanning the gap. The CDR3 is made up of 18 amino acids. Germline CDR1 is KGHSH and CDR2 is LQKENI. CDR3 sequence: CASSPWFDLREPYNEQFF. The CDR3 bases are TGTGCCAGCTCACCGTGGTTTGACTTGCGTGAGCCCTACAATGAGCAGTTCTTC.

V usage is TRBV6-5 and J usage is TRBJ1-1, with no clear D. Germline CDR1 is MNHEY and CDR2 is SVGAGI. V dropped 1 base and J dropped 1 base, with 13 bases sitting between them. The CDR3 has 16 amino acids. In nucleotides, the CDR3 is TGTGCCAGCAGTTACTTTTCGACTTCCCGGAACACTGAAGCTTTCTTT. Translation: CASSYFSTSRNTEAFF.

The CDR3 is CASTLTGDNYGYTF. CDR3 coding DNA: TGTGCCAGTACCCTGACAGGAGATAACTATGGCTACACCTTC. This rearrangement joins TRBV19 to TRBJ1-2; a weak D match, TRBD1 (6 bases). Germline V CDR1 and CDR2: LNHDA, SQIVND (reference sequence). The CDR3 loop spans 14 amino acids. V lost 7 bases and J lost 1, with 13 bases in between.

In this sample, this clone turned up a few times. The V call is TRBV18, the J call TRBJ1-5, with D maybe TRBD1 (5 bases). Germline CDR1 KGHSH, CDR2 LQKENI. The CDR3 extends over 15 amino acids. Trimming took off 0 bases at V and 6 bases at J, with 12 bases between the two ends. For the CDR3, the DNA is TGTGCCAGCTCACCACCACCAGGGATCGGTCAGCCCCAGCATTTT. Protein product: CASSPPPGIGQPQHF.

The CDR3 DNA reads as TGTGCCTGGAGTGGGGACAGGGAAAATTCACCCCTCCACTTT. This encodes CAWSGDRENSPLHF. The chain couples TRBV30 to TRBJ1-6; 9 bases line up with TRBD1. The CDR3 has 14 residues. V was pared by 1 base and J by 7 bases, with 2 bases of the junction left unmatched. CDR1 is GTSNPN and CDR2 is SVGIG in the germline V gene (reference sequence).

The CDR3 DNA reads TGTGCCAGCAGTTACCCTACCGGGACAGGGGGAGATCAGCCCCAGCATTTT. Its protein product is CASSYPTGTGGDQPQHF. The chain couples TRBV6-2 or TRBV6-3 to TRBJ1-5; 11 nucleotides match TRBD1. Germline values: CDR1 MNHEY, CDR2 SVGEGT. The CDR3 is made up of 17 amino acids. V lost 2 bases to trimming and J lost 5 bases; unmatched junction nucleotides: 8.

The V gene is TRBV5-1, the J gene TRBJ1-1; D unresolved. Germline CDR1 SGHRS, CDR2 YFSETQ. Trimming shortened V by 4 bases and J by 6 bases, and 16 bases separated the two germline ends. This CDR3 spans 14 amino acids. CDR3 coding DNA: TGCGCCAGCAGCCCGGCGGTGGAAAACGCTGAAGCTTTCTTT. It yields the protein CASSPAVENAEAFF.

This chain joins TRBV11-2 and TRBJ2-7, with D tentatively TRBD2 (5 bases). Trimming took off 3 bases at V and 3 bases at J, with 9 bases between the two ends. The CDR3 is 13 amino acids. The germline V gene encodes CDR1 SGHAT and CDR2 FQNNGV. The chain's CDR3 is CASSLLGLYEQYF. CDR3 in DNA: TGTGCCAGCAGCTTGTTAGGACTCTACGAGCAGTACTTC.

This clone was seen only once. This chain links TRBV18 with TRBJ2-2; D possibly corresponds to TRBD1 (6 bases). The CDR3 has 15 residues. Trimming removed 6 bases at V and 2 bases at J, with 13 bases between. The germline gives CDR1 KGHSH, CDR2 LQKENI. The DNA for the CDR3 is TGTGCCAGCTCCACCGGGACAACTAACACCGGGGAGCTGTTTTTT. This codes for CASSTGTTNTGELFF.

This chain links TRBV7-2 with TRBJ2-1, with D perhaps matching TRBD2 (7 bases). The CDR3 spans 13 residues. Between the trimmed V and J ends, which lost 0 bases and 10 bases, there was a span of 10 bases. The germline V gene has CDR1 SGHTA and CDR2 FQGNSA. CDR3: CASSLAGGEEQFF. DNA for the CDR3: TGTGCCAGCAGCTTAGCAGGGGGGGAGGAGCAGTTCTTC.

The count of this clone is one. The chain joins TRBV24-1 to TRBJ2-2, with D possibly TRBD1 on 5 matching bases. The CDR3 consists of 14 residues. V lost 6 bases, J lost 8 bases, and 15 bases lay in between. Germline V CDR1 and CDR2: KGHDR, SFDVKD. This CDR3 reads CATSMARASGELFF. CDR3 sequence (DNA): TGTGCCACCAGTATGGCCAGGGCCAGTGGGGAGCTGTTTTTT.

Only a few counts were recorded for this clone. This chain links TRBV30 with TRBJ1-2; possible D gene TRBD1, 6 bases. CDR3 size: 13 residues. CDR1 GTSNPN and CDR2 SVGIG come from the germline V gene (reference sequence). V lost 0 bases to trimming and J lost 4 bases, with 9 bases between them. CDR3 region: CAWSVRGSYGYTF. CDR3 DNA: TGTGCCTGGAGTGTGAGGGGGAGCTATGGCTACACCTTC.